This is a list of T cell receptor beta chains from one sample in a study of T-cell memory formation after mild COVID-19. TCRdb reprocessed the 5' RACE reads with MiXCR, giving one entry per CDR3 protein. The sample records 160,000 or so distinct CDR3 sequences, roughly a third being singletons. What was sequenced was PBMCs or a T cell subset sorted from them (not recorded which). Receptor source: an adult woman who had mild COVID-19 (a few samples of this study predate the infection). Cell type and time point are not known. Each CDR3 is given with its conserved first and last residue. The D gene is left open where the match is weak. Size is omitted from some rows. Given values are once, few, many or a class for expanded clones.

TRBV11-1	-	14	few	TRBJ1-1	TGTGCCAGCAGCTCTCAATATCCGAACACTGAAGCTTTCTTT	CASSSQYPNTEAFF
TRBV29-1	-	12	few	TRBJ1-1	TGCAGCGTTACCGCGCGGGAACTCGGAGCTTTCTTT	CSVTARELGAFF
TRBV15	-	14	few	TRBJ2-3	TGTGCCACCGGATCACAGAGAGACACAGATACGCAGTATTTT	CATGSQRDTDTQYF
TRBV18	-	12	-	TRBJ1-2	TGTGCCAGCTCACCACAGCCCTATGGCTACACCTTC	CASSPQPYGYTF
TRBV7-2	TRBD2	17	-	TRBJ2-3	TGTGCCAGCAGCTTAAACCCGGGAGGTACTAGCACAGATACGCAGTATTTT	CASSLNPGGTSTDTQYF
TRBV7-8	TRBD2	17	few	TRBJ2-1	TGTGCCAGCAGCTTACTGACTAGCGGGAGGGTTGGGCATGAGCAGTTCTTC	CASSLLTSGRVGHEQFF
TRBV24-1	TRBD1	16	-	TRBJ2-3	TGTGCCACCAGTGATTCCCGGGACAGGGGCACAGATACGCAGTATTTT	CATSDSRDRGTDTQYF
TRBV5-1	-	15	few	TRBJ1-1	TGCGCCAGCAGCTTGGAGGCAGCGGGGAACACTGAAGCTTTCTTT	CASSLEAAGNTEAFF
TRBV5-1	-	21	many	TRBJ2-3	TGCGCCAGCAGCCGTATCCCAACAACAGCGGGAGGACAGGGAAGCACAGATACGCAGTATTTT	CASSRIPTTAGGQGSTDTQYF
TRBV5-6	TRBD1	14	-	TRBJ1-2	TGTGCCAGCAGCTGGGACAGGGGGGAGTATGGCTACACCTTC	CASSWDRGEYGYTF
TRBV20-1	TRBD1	15	-	TRBJ1-1	TGCAGTGCTAGAGTCAAGAGGGGGCCGAACACTGAAGCTTTCTTT	CSARVKRGPNTEAFF
TRBV5-1	TRBD1	15	-	TRBJ2-5	TGCGCCAGCAGCTCGCGGACAGGGGCAATAGAGACCCAGTACTTC	CASSSRTGAIETQYF
TRBV12-3/TRBV12-4	TRBD1	16	-	TRBJ2-3	TGTGCCAGCAGGGGCCACAGGGGACCTAGCACAGATACGCAGTATTTT	CASRGHRGPSTDTQYF
TRBV4-2	-	15	-	TRBJ1-1	TGTGCCAGCAGCCTCCTAGACGGTCCGAACACTGAAGCTTTCTTT	CASSLLDGPNTEAFF
TRBV7-9	-	13	few	TRBJ1-1	TGTGCCAGCAGCTTAGAGCAGAACACTGAAGCTTTCTTT	CASSLEQNTEAFF
TRBV5-1	TRBD1	16	-	TRBJ1-1	TGCGCCAGCAGCCCCCGGACAGGAAGCTTGGTCACTGAAGCTTTCTTT	CASSPRTGSLVTEAFF
TRBV28	-	13	-	TRBJ2-2	TGTGCCAGCTCTTCGCCCCCGACATGGGAGCTGTTTTTT	CASSSPPTWELFF
TRBV15	-	16	-	TRBJ2-4	TGTGCCACCAGCAGAGATACCGGAGGTGACAAAAACATTCAGTACTTC	CATSRDTGGDKNIQYF
TRBV7-9	TRBD1	16	-	TRBJ2-7	TGTGCCAGCAGCTTAGGCGGGACAGGGGCCTCCTACGAGCAGTACTTC	CASSLGGTGASYEQYF
TRBV12-3/TRBV12-4	TRBD1	16	many	TRBJ2-7	TGTGCCAGCAGTTTAACGGGACAGGGGTTTCCCTACGAGCAGTACTTC	CASSLTGQGFPYEQYF
TRBV6-5	-	11	-	TRBJ1-2	TGTGCCAGCAGGTCGATTGGTGGCTACACCTTC	CASRSIGGYTF
TRBV14	-	19	few	TRBJ1-2	TGTGCCAGCAGCCAAGAGTTGAACGGTCATCCGTTGGGTAACTATGGCTACACCTTC	CASSQELNGHPLGNYGYTF
TRBV29-1	-	12	-	TRBJ2-5	TGCAGCGTTGGTAGAGGGGAAGAGACCCAGTACTTC	CSVGRGEETQYF
TRBV12-3/TRBV12-4	TRBD1	14	-	TRBJ2-7	TGTGCCAGCAAACTGACAGGGTCCTCCTACGAGCAGTACTTC	CASKLTGSSYEQYF
TRBV2	-	11	few	TRBJ2-7	TGTGCCAGCAGTGAACACTACGAGCAGTACTTC	CASSEHYEQYF
TRBV2	TRBD1	14	-	TRBJ1-5	TGTGCCAGCAGGGCGCGTGGGACAGGGAAGCCCCAGCATTTT	CASRARGTGKPQHF
TRBV20-1	TRBD1	17	many	TRBJ1-2	TGCAGTGCGCGCCCCGCGCCCTCAGGGGGCGTCGGCTATGGCTACACCTTC	CSARPAPSGGVGYGYTF
TRBV20-1	-	14	few	TRBJ2-7	TGCAGTGCTAGAGACCCCGGCCGTAACTACGAGCAGTACTTC	CSARDPGRNYEQYF
TRBV6-6	TRBD2	15	-	TRBJ2-7	TGTGCCAGCAGTGAACCCGGGGGGGCTCTCCACGAGCAGTACTTC	CASSEPGGALHEQYF
TRBV10-3	-	15	few	TRBJ1-2	TGTGCCATCAGTGAAGGCAGGGGCAGGTTTCATGGCTACACCTTC	CAISEGRGRFHGYTF
TRBV5-1	TRBD1	15	-	TRBJ1-3	TGCGCCAGCAGCTTGGAAGGGGGCACCGGAAACACCATATATTTT	CASSLEGGTGNTIYF
TRBV6-5	-	13	few	TRBJ1-1	TGTGCCAGCAGTTACTCGCGTGGGACTGAAGCTTTCTTT	CASSYSRGTEAFF
TRBV7-9	-	11	many	TRBJ2-3	TGTGCCAGCAGCACCTACGATACGCAGTATTTT	CASSTYDTQYF
TRBV7-8	-	13	few	TRBJ1-5	TGTGCCAGCAGCTTAGGGGGGAGACAGCCCCAGCATTTT	CASSLGGRQPQHF
TRBV18	-	16	few	TRBJ1-5	TGTGCCAGCTCACCGTGGGGAGGCTTTAGCAATCAGCCCCAGCATTTT	CASSPWGGFSNQPQHF
TRBV7-3	-	14	few	TRBJ1-2	TGTGCCAGCAGCTTAACGTGGCAGGGCTCTGGCTACACCTTC	CASSLTWQGSGYTF
TRBV6-2/TRBV6-3	-	11	-	TRBJ2-5	TGTGCCAGCAGTACCAGGGTGACCCAGTACTTC	CASSTRVTQYF
TRBV2	-	16	-	TRBJ2-2	TGTGCCAGCAGTGAAGCGCTTCGGGTATTGACCGGGGAGCTGTTTTTT	CASSEALRVLTGELFF
TRBV29-1	TRBD2	13	few	TRBJ2-1	TGCAGCGAGGGACTAGCGGGAGGGGGTGAGCAGTTCTTC	CSEGLAGGGEQFF
TRBV29-1	-	12	-	TRBJ1-5	TGCAGCGTTCGCTCTGATCCGGGGCCCCAGCATTTT	CSVRSDPGPQHF
TRBV3-1	-	14	few	TRBJ1-2	TGTGCCAGCAGCCGTGCGGATTTGGGGTATGGCTACACCTTC	CASSRADLGYGYTF
TRBV7-6	-	16	-	TRBJ2-2	TGTGCCAGCAGCTTAGCGGGGGGCTCCGGGACCCGGGAGCTGTTTTTT	CASSLAGGSGTRELFF